This TCR beta chain was sequenced during a study of T cells after yellow fever vaccination. Study as a whole: With SMART-Seq v4 Ultra Low Input, the fractions containing low cell numbers were prepared. Study-level points and caveats: Reappearing after the booster were most of the clones from primary vaccination (roughly 95% CD4, approximately 85% CD8). Secondary responses were weaker yet peaked faster, day 5 versus 15.

The table lists this clonotype with a few counts. Its specificity is not known. The 5'RACE template-switching step produced TCR cDNA and added a universal primer site and UMIs. TCRdb processed the 5' RACE reads anew with MiXCR; each CDR3 protein has one entry. Of approximately 250,000 distinct CDR3 sequences listed, roughly 5.2% are singletons. The germline V gene encodes CDR1 LNHDA and CDR2 SQIVND (reference sequence). Deletions cut 7 bases from V and 7 bases from J, with 14 bases between. The CDR3 extends over 13 amino acids. This sequence originates from a man younger than 30 who received the YFV17D yellow fever vaccine. The gene calls are TRBV19 and TRBJ2-1; no clear D. Source: CD4+ T cells sorted from PBMCs, taken on the day of the yellow fever booster vaccination. The CDR3 bases are TGTGCCAGTACCTCGCCCATCAGAAATGAGCAGTTCTTC. Amino acid sequence: CASTSPIRNEQFF.